This TCR beta chain was retrieved from a study of siplizumab effects on memory and regulatory T cells. Study-level points and caveats: Mean Treg-derived proportions of mappable alloreactive CD4+ clones were roughly 69% for siplizumab and around 30% for controls. Greater diversity than memory cells seemed evident in naive T cells, which also appeared to be major alloresponse contributors. Alloreactive clones mapping to unstimulated subsets formed only a minor fraction.

A note on this clone: What it binds is unknown.

The study assayed some 110,000 TCR templates per sample. This table comes from immunoSEQ multiplex PCR, and its TCRdb copy is limited to in-frame clones, with some not included. This sample carries some 65,000 clones, over 70% of them seen once, and the ten largest clones take under 2%. This clonotype was sampled from a human donor in good health. The sequenced sample was Tregs sorted from blood.

CDR3 DNA sequence: TGTGCCAGCAGCTTACGGACTAGCGGGAGTCCCAATGAGCAGTTCTTC. It yields the protein CASSLRTSGSPNEQFF. The V call is TRBV7-9, the J call TRBJ2-1; 13 bases align to TRBD2. V shed 2 bases and J 6 bases; nucleotides not matched to a gene: 4. The germline gives CDR1 SEHNR, CDR2 FQNEAQ (reference sequence). The CDR3 spans 16 residues.